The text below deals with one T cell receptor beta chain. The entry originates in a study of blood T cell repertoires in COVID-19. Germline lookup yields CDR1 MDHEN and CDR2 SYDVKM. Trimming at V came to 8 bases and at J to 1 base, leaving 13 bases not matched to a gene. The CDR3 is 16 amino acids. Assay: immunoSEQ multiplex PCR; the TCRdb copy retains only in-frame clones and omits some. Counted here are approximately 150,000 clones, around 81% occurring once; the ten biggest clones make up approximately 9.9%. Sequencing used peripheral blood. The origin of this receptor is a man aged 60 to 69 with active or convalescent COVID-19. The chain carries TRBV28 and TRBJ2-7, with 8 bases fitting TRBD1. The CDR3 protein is CASPPRVTGESYEQYF. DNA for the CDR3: TGTGCCAGCCCCCCCCGGGTGACAGGGGAATCCTACGAGCAGTACTTC. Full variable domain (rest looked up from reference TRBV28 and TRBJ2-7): DVKVTQSSRYLVKRTGEKVFLECVQDMDHENMFWYRQDPGLGLRLIYFSYDVKMKEKGDIPEGYSVSREKKERFSLILESASTNQTSMYLCASPPRVTGESYEQYFGPGTRLTVT.